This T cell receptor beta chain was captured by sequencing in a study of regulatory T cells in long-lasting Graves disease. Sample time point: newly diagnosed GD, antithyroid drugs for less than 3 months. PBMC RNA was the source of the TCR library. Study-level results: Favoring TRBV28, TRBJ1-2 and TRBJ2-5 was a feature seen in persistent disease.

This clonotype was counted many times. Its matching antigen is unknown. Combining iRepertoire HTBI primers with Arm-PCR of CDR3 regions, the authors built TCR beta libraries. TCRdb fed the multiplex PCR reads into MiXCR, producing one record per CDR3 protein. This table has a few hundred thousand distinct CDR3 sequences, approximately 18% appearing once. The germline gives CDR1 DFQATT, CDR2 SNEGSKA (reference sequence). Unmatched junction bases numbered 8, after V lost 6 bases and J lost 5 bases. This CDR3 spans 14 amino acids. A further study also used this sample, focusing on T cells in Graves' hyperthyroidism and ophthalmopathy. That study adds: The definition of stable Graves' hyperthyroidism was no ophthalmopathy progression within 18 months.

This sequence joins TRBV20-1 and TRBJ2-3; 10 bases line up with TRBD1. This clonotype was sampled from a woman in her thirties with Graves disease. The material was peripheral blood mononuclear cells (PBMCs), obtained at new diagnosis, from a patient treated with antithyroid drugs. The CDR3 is CSARVTGGRDTQYF. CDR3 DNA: TGCAGTGCCCGAGTGACAGGGGGCAGAGATACGCAGTATTTT.